Listed below are T cell receptor beta chains from one sample, sequenced in a study of OX40 agonist ivuxolimab in advanced cancers. Sequencing was performed with immunoSEQ multiplex PCR; in TCRdb, only in-frame clones are kept and a portion is missing. The repertoire consists of 60,000 to 90,000 clones, with more than 75% occurring once and the leading ten covering around 0.39%. The input for sequencing was CD4+ or CD8+ T cells sorted from blood, taken in a trial of the OX40 agonist ivuxolimab. The receptor source for this set is an adult with an advanced solid tumor such as melanoma, head and neck, liver or kidney cancer. The CDR3 runs from the conserved cysteine through the conserved F or W. Fields, in order: J gene, V gene, clone size, D gene, CDR3 DNA, CDR3 protein. D genes are given only for firm matches. Expanded clones get a size class; other rows say once, few or many, or leave the size out.

>TRBJ2-1|TRBV5-4|.|.
TGTGCCAGCAGCGGGGACCCCACTAGTTATGGTGAGCAGTTCTTC
CASSGDPTSYGEQFF
>TRBJ2-3|TRBV7-2|.|.
TGTGCCAGCAGCTTACTATCAGATACGCAGTATTTT
CASSLLSDTQYF
>TRBJ2-7|TRBV14|once|TRBD1
TGTGCCAGCAGCCAAGTACCGGGACAGGGTAGTTACGAGCAGTACTTC
CASSQVPGQGSYEQYF
>TRBJ2-5|TRBV15|.|.
TGTGCCACCAGCAGATATGCCGGGCCTCAAGAGACCCAGTACTTC
CATSRYAGPQETQYF
>TRBJ2-3|TRBV9|.|.
TGTGCCAGCAGCGTAGATGGGCGCCCAGATACGCAGTATTTT
CASSVDGRPDTQYF
>TRBJ2-5|TRBV27|once|TRBD2
TGTGCCAGCAGTCCGGGACTAGCGCTTGGGGCCCAGTACTTC
CASSPGLALGAQYF
>TRBJ1-4|TRBV6-1|.|TRBD1
TGTGCCAGCAGTGAAGCGGGGGAAACAGGGACAGGTACAACTAATGAAAAACTGTTTTTT
CASSEAGETGTGTTNEKLFF
>TRBJ1-1|TRBV6-5|.|.
TGTGCCAGCAGTTACTCAGTAGGTTTCACTGAAGCTTTCTTT
CASSYSVGFTEAFF
>TRBJ2-7|TRBV28|.|TRBD1
TGTGCCAGCAGTTCCCCCGGGACAGGGGAACAGTACTTC
CASSSPGTGEQYF
>TRBJ2-7|TRBV5-6|once|TRBD2
TGTGCCAGCAGCGGGGGAGGGACTAGTTTACGCGAGCAGTACTTC
CASSGGGTSLREQYF
>TRBJ2-3|TRBV19|once|.
TGTGCCAGTAGTCCGGCGGAAGTAGATACGCAGTATTTT
CASSPAEVDTQYF
>TRBJ1-2|TRBV5-5|.|TRBD1
TGTGCCAGCAGCGTGTTGGGACAGAGCTATGGCTACACCTTC
CASSVLGQSYGYTF
>TRBJ2-7|TRBV29-1|.|TRBD1
TGCAGCGTAAAGAATTCCGGGACAGGGGGCTACGAGCAGTACTTC
CSVKNSGTGGYEQYF
>TRBJ2-7|TRBV9|.|.
TGTGCCAGCAGCCCAGAAGTCTTTGACTACGAGCAGTACTTC
CASSPEVFDYEQYF
>TRBJ2-1|TRBV10-3|.|TRBD1
TGTGCCATCAGTGAGTCGACAGGGGGAACGGTCAATGAGCAGTTCTTC
CAISESTGGTVNEQFF
>TRBJ2-2|TRBV5-1|.|TRBD2
TGCGCCAGCACCCAACTAGCGCCCAACACCGGGGAGCTGTTTTTT
CASTQLAPNTGELFF
>TRBJ1-1|TRBV19|once|.
TGTGCCAGTAGTAACCCCGGGGGGCATGGCACTGAAGCTTTCTTT
CASSNPGGHGTEAFF